A single sample is the source of the 8 T cell receptor beta chains below, sequenced in a study of beta chain features in type 1 diabetes. What was sequenced were expressed TCRB transcripts, since all of the isolated RNA had been reverse transcribed. TCRdb's table, derived via immunoSEQ multiplex PCR, lists solely in-frame clones and lacks some. The table records 130,000 to 150,000 clones, under 60% of them present only once. Sequencing was done on a sample of Tregs from blood. All receptors come from a man between 18 and 29 years old in good health.

This chain connects TRBV18 to TRBJ2-7; TRBD1 aligns across 9 bases. From germline, CDR1 is KGHSH and CDR2 LQKENI. With 2 bases clipped from V and 4 bases from J, the junction kept 3 bases outside the gene matches. The CDR3 runs 14 residues. CDR3 coding DNA: TGTGCCAGCTCACCAGGGACAGGGAGTTACGAGCAGTACTTC. This codes for CASSPGTGSYEQYF.

V is TRBV19 and J is TRBJ2-2; the D is unclear. This CDR3 is 14 amino acids long. V was cut by 7 bases and J by 6 bases, with 15 bases left in between. Germline V lookup: CDR1 LNHDA, CDR2 SQIVND (reference sequence). In DNA form, the CDR3 reads TGTGCCAGTAAAACTTGGGTTGGGCCCGGGGAGCTGTTTTTT. Protein sequence: CASKTWVGPGELFF.

This sequence joins TRBV5-4 and TRBJ2-5; possibly TRBD1 for D (6 bases). The V gene's germline CDR1 is SGHNT and CDR2 YYREEE (reference sequence). Trimming stripped 2 bases from V and 10 bases from J, with 24 bases between. The CDR3 extends over 16 amino acids. CDR3 DNA sequence: TGTGCCAGCAGCTTCAATCTGATGACAGGCCTTAGGGGCCAGTACTTC. It codes for CASSFNLMTGLRGQYF.

This clone turned up a few times. This chain uses TRBV7-2 with TRBJ1-2; weak D call: TRBD1 (5 bases). V lost 1 base, J lost 4 bases, and 10 bases lay in between. Germline CDR1 is SGHTA and CDR2 is FQGNSA. The CDR3 extends over 14 amino acids. The CDR3 region has the DNA TGTGCCAGCAGCTTAGTTCAGGGTCTCTATGGCTACACCTTC. Its protein product is CASSLVQGLYGYTF.

This clone was seen more than once but under ten times. The V call is TRBV30, the J call TRBJ2-6; D is perhaps TRBD2 (7 bases). CDR3 length equals 20 residues. Germline CDR1 GTSNPN, CDR2 SVGIG (reference sequence). The V gene lost 8 bases and the J gene lost 2 bases, with 31 bases spanning the gap. CDR3 protein: CAARGGDIPLQLTGANVLTF. The CDR3 DNA reads TGTGCCGCGAGGGGGGGCGACATACCCCTTCAACTCACTGGGGCCAACGTCCTGACTTTC.

On this clone itself: The same CDR3 can be traced to other DNA sequences in this sample. The chain links TRBV7-9 to TRBJ2-6; 8 nucleotides line up with TRBD1. This CDR3 spans 17 amino acids. Germline loops: CDR1 SEHNR, CDR2 FQNEAQ (reference sequence). The J segment lost 3 bases and the V segment lost 5 bases, leaving 9 bases of the junction unmatched. CDR3 sequence: CASSPGTGLSGANVLTF. The CDR3 DNA is TGTGCCAGCAGCCCCGGGACAGGCTTAAGTGGGGCCAACGTCCTGACTTTC.

In this sample, this clone turned up a few times. This chain links TRBV4-3 with TRBJ2-4; TRBD2 aligns across 11 bases. The V gene end was trimmed by 0 bases and the J gene end by 6 bases; junction bases not matched to a gene: 7. Germline V gene data show CDR1 as LGHNA and CDR2 as YSLEER. The CDR3 runs 17 residues. CDR3 amino acids: CASSQDITSGGGNIQYF. DNA for the CDR3: TGCGCCAGCAGCCAAGATATAACTAGCGGGGGTGGAAACATTCAGTACTTC.

The chain employs TRBV7-8 and TRBJ2-3, with TRBD1 identical over 11 bases. CDR1 and CDR2 from the germline V gene are SGHVS and FQNEAQ. CDR3 length equals 14 residues. J was trimmed by 5 bases and V by 5 bases; bases with no gene match: 3. The CDR3 nucleotides read TGTGCCAGCAGCCTAGGGACAGGGGGAGATACGCAGTATTTT. It encodes CASSLGTGGDTQYF.